This T cell receptor (beta chain) emerged from a study of monozygotic twins with inflammatory bowel disease. For each CDR3 protein, TCRdb gives one entry from its re-call of the 5' RACE reads, without DNA. The sample's table shows about 350,000 distinct CDR3 sequences. CDR1 is SGHNT and CDR2 is YENEEA in the germline V gene. This CDR3 region has 15 residues. The clonotype was recovered from a human donor with ulcerative colitis or Crohn's disease, or a healthy co-twin of an affected twin (not recorded which). The V and J genes are TRBV11-3 and TRBJ2-1; checking the TCRdb D call of TRBD2 is not possible without DNA. Sample: blood. The CDR3 here is CASSPRSSGYNEQFF.